A selection of T cell receptor beta chains follows, all from one sample in a study of CD8+CD57+ T cells in acquired aplastic anemia. One entry per CDR3 protein, called by TCRdb with MiXCR from the reads. The sample lists under 350,000 distinct CDR3 sequences; around 60% were seen once. What was sequenced was sorted CD4+, CD8+, or CD8+CD57+ T cells (not recorded which) from PBMCs. The source is a human donor with severe aplastic anemia or a healthy control (not recorded which). The CDR3 runs from the conserved cysteine through the conserved F or W. The D gene is left open where the match is weak. Not all rows give a size; the values are once, few, many and, for expanded clones, a class.

>NA|TRBJ2-7|TRBV20-1|TRBD2
CSASNSWVAGVPEQYF
TGCAGTGCTAGCAATTCTTGGGTGGCGGGGGTCCCCGAGCAGTACTTC
>many|TRBJ2-7|TRBV19|NA
CASSISRAGEQYF
TGTGCCAGTAGTATCTCTCGGGCGGGGGAGCAGTACTTC
>NA|TRBJ2-7|TRBV7-9|NA
CASSLGGADYEQYF
TGTGCCAGCAGCTTGGGGGGCGCGGACTACGAGCAGTACTTC
>once|TRBJ2-5|TRBV7-8|NA
CASSLLPWGAQYQGTQYF
TGTGCCAGCAGCTTACTCCCTTGGGGGGCTCAGTACCAAGGGACCCAGTACTTC
>many|TRBJ1-1|TRBV20-1|NA
CSAAHGQPRAFF
TGCAGTGCTGCACACGGACAGCCGAGAGCTTTCTTT
>NA|TRBJ1-1|TRBV5-1|NA
CASSLAGGRLTEAFF
TGCGCCAGCAGCTTGGCCGGGGGGCGCTTAACTGAAGCTTTCTTT
>once|TRBJ2-2|TRBV7-9|NA
CASSPRGAGELFF
TGTGCCAGCAGCCCCCGTGGGGCCGGGGAGCTGTTTTTT
>NA|TRBJ1-1|TRBV7-9|NA
CASSSGPGITEAFF
TGTGCCAGCAGCAGCGGGCCAGGGATCACTGAAGCTTTCTTT
>NA|TRBJ2-3|TRBV20-1|TRBD2
CSALHQRGADTQYF
TGCAGTGCTCTACACCAGCGGGGGGCAGATACGCAGTATTTT
>many|TRBJ1-5|TRBV20-1|TRBD1
CSLTGGENQPQHF
TGCAGCCTGACAGGGGGGGAAAATCAGCCCCAGCATTTT
>NA|TRBJ2-5|TRBV5-6|TRBD2
CASSSGTSGGWGSQYF
TGTGCCAGCAGCTCCGGGACTAGCGGGGGCTGGGGGTCCCAGTACTTC
>NA|TRBJ2-1|TRBV7-2|NA
CASSPIGQSSYNEQFF
TGTGCCAGCAGCCCCATTGGTCAGAGCTCCTACAATGAGCAGTTCTTC
>many|TRBJ2-7|TRBV5-1|NA
CASSNLAQGGGLEQYF
TGCGCCAGCAGCAACTTGGCACAGGGGGGGGGTTTGGAGCAGTACTTC
>many|TRBJ1-6|TRBV3-1|NA
CASSHRASPLHF
TGTGCCAGCAGCCATCGGGCTTCACCCCTCCACTTT
>NA|TRBJ1-2|TRBV11-2|NA
CASSHRVQVNYGYTF
TGTGCCAGCAGTCATCGGGTGCAGGTTAACTATGGCTACACCTTC
>many|TRBJ1-2|TRBV4-2|NA
CASSPQAGNGYTF
TGTGCCAGCAGCCCCCAGGCCGGAAATGGCTACACCTTC
>few|TRBJ1-2|TRBV4-2|NA
CASSQDGGANYGYTF
TGTGCCAGCAGCCAAGATGGAGGGGCGAACTATGGCTACACCTTC
>NA|TRBJ2-7|TRBV5-1|TRBD1
CASRTGTGGGIGYEQYF
TGCGCCAGCAGAACCGGGACAGGGGGCGGAATCGGGTACGAGCAGTACTTC
>NA|TRBJ2-2|TRBV30|NA
CAWSVPVVTGELFF
TGTGCCTGGAGTGTCCCCGTGGTGACCGGGGAGCTGTTTTTT
>few|TRBJ2-7|TRBV2|NA
CASVGGQFTYEQYF
TGTGCCAGCGTGGGTGGCCAATTTACCTACGAGCAGTACTTC
>many|TRBJ2-3|TRBV20-1|NA
CSARGGTSTDTQYF
TGCAGTGCTAGAGGGGGAACTAGCACAGATACGCAGTATTTT
>many|TRBJ1-6|TRBV28|NA
CASSPPLLPALHF
TGTGCCAGCAGTCCCCCACTCCTCCCAGCCCTCCACTTT
>NA|TRBJ2-4|TRBV15|NA
CATSRGGNIQYF
TGTGCCACCAGCAGGGGCGGGAACATTCAGTACTTC
>NA|TRBJ1-2|TRBV10-3|NA
CAISEYQGNVGGYTF
TGTGCCATCAGTGAATATCAAGGGAATGTAGGAGGCTACACCTTC
>many|TRBJ1-1|TRBV7-9|NA
CASSIQVPGAFF
TGTGCCAGCAGCATACAGGTTCCTGGGGCTTTCTTT
>many|TRBJ2-1|TRBV3-1|NA
CASSQDSSFHEQFF
TGTGCCAGCAGCCAAGATTCTAGCTTTCATGAGCAGTTCTTC
>many|TRBJ2-3|TRBV7-7|NA
CASSADSREGTQYF
TGTGCTAGCAGCGCCGACTCGCGCGAGGGAACGCAGTATTTT
>NA|TRBJ1-1|TRBV7-6|NA
CASSLEGYEAFF
TGTGCCAGCAGCTTAGAGGGGTATGAAGCTTTCTTT
>many|TRBJ1-5|TRBV6-1|NA
CASSEGAGLSGPQHF
TGTGCCAGCAGTGAAGGAGCAGGGTTGAGTGGGCCCCAGCATTTT
>many|TRBJ1-4|TRBV12-5|NA
CASGIGSFNEKLFF
TGTGCTAGTGGGATTGGCTCCTTTAATGAAAAACTGTTTTTT
>many|TRBJ1-2|TRBV4-1|NA
CASTPGGARNYGYTF
TGCGCCAGCACCCCGGGGGGGGCGCGGAACTATGGCTACACCTTC
>NA|TRBJ1-3|TRBV9|NA
CASSVGHRQLGNTVYF
TGTGCCAGTAGCGTAGGTCATCGGCAGCTCGGAAACACCGTATATTTT
>many|TRBJ1-2|TRBV11-2|NA
CASSPGSTGRDGYTF
TGTGCCAGCAGCCCCGGGTCCACCGGCAGGGATGGCTACACCTTC
>NA|TRBJ1-6|TRBV7-9|NA
CASSFNDSPLHF
TGTGCCAGCAGCTTTAACGATTCACCCCTCCACTTT
>NA|TRBJ2-1|TRBV2|NA
CASNSRRVEQFF
TGTGCCAGCAATAGTCGGAGGGTTGAGCAGTTCTTC
>many|TRBJ2-7|TRBV30|NA
CAWRDGHYEQYF
TGTGCCTGGAGGGACGGTCACTACGAGCAGTACTTC
>NA|TRBJ2-1|TRBV19|TRBD2
CASSVLAGINEQFF
TGTGCCAGTAGTGTCTTAGCGGGGATCAATGAGCAGTTCTTC
>once|TRBJ2-2|TRBV24-1|NA
CATSGRRSGELFF
TGTGCCACCAGTGGCAGGAGGAGCGGGGAGCTGTTTTTT
>NA|TRBJ2-5|TRBV29-1|TRBD1
CSVEADRGRTGREETQYF
TGCAGCGTTGAGGCCGACAGGGGGCGCACAGGGAGGGAAGAGACCCAGTACTTC
>NA|TRBJ2-6|TRBV14|NA
CASSGLGAGANVLTF
TGTGCCAGCAGCGGTCTCGGCGCTGGGGCCAACGTCCTGACTTTC
>few|TRBJ1-4|TRBV28|TRBD1
CASSEGQRTNEKLFF
TGTGCCAGCAGTGAGGGACAGAGGACTAATGAAAAACTGTTTTTT
>NA|TRBJ2-1|TRBV7-9|NA
CASSPQDRYNEQLF
TGTGCCAGCAGCCCACAGGACCGCTACAATGAGCAGCTCTTC
>many|TRBJ1-1|TRBV7-8|NA
CASSSLQGYGEAFF
TGTGCCAGCAGCTCCTTACAGGGATATGGTGAAGCTTTCTTT
>NA|TRBJ1-2|TRBV12-3/TRBV12-4|TRBD1
CASSDPGQGGGAGYTF
TGTGCCAGCAGTGACCCGGGACAGGGCGGAGGGGCCGGCTACACCTTC
>NA|TRBJ1-6|TRBV20-1|TRBD1
CSAGTGVGSPLHF
TGCAGTGCTGGGACAGGGGTAGGTTCACCCCTCCACTTT
>NA|TRBJ2-5|TRBV24-1|TRBD1
CATSGDRGRQETQYF
TGTGCCACCAGTGGGGACAGGGGGCGGCAAGAGACCCAGTACTTC
>NA|TRBJ2-7|TRBV5-8|NA
CASSLGVSGHEQYF
TGTGCCAGCAGCTTGGGGGTGTCGGGTCACGAGCAGTACTTC